Following are 21 T cell receptor beta chains from one sample sequenced in a study of T cells in Graves' hyperthyroidism and ophthalmopathy. Researchers took RNA transcripts and amplified the TCR beta CDR3 regions from them. First-round RT-PCR of the TCR CDR3 relied on the HTBI primer set. TCRdb re-called the multiplex PCR reads through MiXCR, storing one row per CDR3 protein. The sample lists some 570,000 distinct CDR3 sequences; 14% were seen once. Material: blood. The receptors stem from a woman between 18 and 29 years old with Graves' ophthalmopathy.

The chain carries TRBV11-3 and TRBJ2-1; TRBD2 aligns across 14 bases. V was pared by 4 bases and J by 7 bases, with 3 bases of the junction left unmatched. This CDR3 region has 15 residues. Germline CDR1 reads SGHNT; CDR2 reads YENEEA. CDR3 DNA: TGTGCCAGCAGCTCGAGACTAGCGGGAGGGAATGAGCAGTTCTTC. It translates to CASSSRLAGGNEQFF.

This clonotype was seen at least ten times. The chain employs TRBV20-1 and TRBJ1-2; 10 bases match TRBD1. Germline V gene data show CDR1 as DFQATT and CDR2 as SNEGSKA (reference sequence). The CDR3 spans 13 residues. Trimming cost V 6 bases and J 2 bases; bases outside gene matches: 3. CDR3 bases: TGCAGTGCACAGGGACAGGGGAACTATGGCTACACCTTC. Protein product: CSAQGQGNYGYTF.

The table lists this clonotype with many counts. The rearrangement joins TRBV7-2 to TRBJ2-7; 13 nucleotides line up with TRBD2. Per the germline V gene, CDR1 is SGHTA and CDR2 is FQGNSA. There are 17 residues in the CDR3. Trimming at V came to 1 base and at J to 0 bases, leaving 3 bases not matched to a gene. The CDR3 DNA is TGTGCCAGCAGCTTAGTGGGACTAGCGGGGACCTCCTACGAGCAGTACTTC. This translates into CASSLVGLAGTSYEQYF.

A remark on this clonotype: A much larger clone differs by one base, so this may be a read error. The rearrangement joins TRBV6-2 or TRBV6-3 to TRBJ2-2; perhaps TRBD2 as D (5 bases). The CDR3 consists of 15 residues. Germline V lookup: CDR1 MNHEY, CDR2 SVGEGT. The CDR3 region has the DNA TGTGCCAGCAGTTATGGGTGGCGGAACACCGGGGAGCCGTTTTTT. Protein: CASSYGWRNTGEPFF.

J is TRBJ1-1 and V is TRBV7-9, with D perhaps TRBD1 (5 bases). V was trimmed by 3 bases and J by 0 bases, leaving 20 bases between them. Per the germline V gene, CDR1 is SEHNR and CDR2 is FQNEAQ (reference sequence). The CDR3 length is 18 residues. The CDR3 DNA reads as TGTGCCAGCAGCTTTTCCCGGGGGGGGGGGGGTATGAACACTGAAGCTTTCTTT. Protein: CASSFSRGGGGMNTEAFF.

This clonotype came up many times. CDR3 sequence (DNA): TGTGCCTGGAGTGTACTCTGGGGGGCCCTTAGGAATGAGCAGTTCTTC. This gives the protein CAWSVLWGALRNEQFF. The chain joins TRBV30 to TRBJ2-1, with D tentatively TRBD1 or TRBD2 (6 bases each). The V end lost 0 bases, the J end lost 7 bases, and 19 bases lay between the germline ends. Germline V gene data show CDR1 as GTSNPN and CDR2 as SVGIG (reference sequence). CDR3 length: 16 amino acids.

The V and J genes are TRBV20-1 and TRBJ2-3; TRBD2 aligns across 15 bases. Germline loops: CDR1 DFQATT, CDR2 SNEGSKA (reference sequence). The ends lost 6 bases at V and 8 bases at J; junction bases unmatched: 12. The CDR3 spans 16 residues. The CDR3 loop reads CSALRTSGGASATQYF. In DNA form, the CDR3 reads TGCAGTGCCCTCAGGACTAGCGGGGGGGCGTCAGCTACGCAGTATTTT.

V is TRBV18 and J is TRBJ2-7; D is unresolved. CDR1 and CDR2 from the germline V gene are KGHSH and LQKENI. V lost 2 bases and J 3 bases, leaving 14 bases between the germline ends. CDR3 length: 15 residues. CDR3 DNA sequence: TGTGCCAGCTCACCATACGCCCCCGGGTACTACGAGCAGTACTTC. The encoded protein is CASSPYAPGYYEQYF. Filled out from reference TRBV18 and TRBJ2-7, the complete variable domain reads NAGVMQNPRHLVRRRGQEARLRCSPMKGHSHVYWYRQLPEEGLKFMVYLQKENIIDESGMPKERFSAEFPKEGPSILRIQQVVRGDSAAYFCASSPYAPGYYEQYFGPGTRLTVT.

Details on this clonotype: This may be a read error, as it is one base from a much larger clone. The chain uses TRBV24-1 and TRBJ1-5; 7 positions match TRBD1. This CDR3 has 12 amino acids. Germline V gives CDR1 KGHDR, CDR2 SFDVKD. J was trimmed by 13 bases and V by 4 bases; bases with no gene match: 6. In DNA form, the CDR3 reads TGTGCCACCAGTGAGGCGACAGGGCGGCAGCATTTT. The encoded protein is CATSEATGRQHF.

This clonotype has ten or more counts. This chain links TRBV27 with TRBJ2-1; D not resolved. Germline V gene lookup returns CDR1 MNHEY and CDR2 SMNVEV (reference sequence). Trimming stripped 2 bases from V and 8 bases from J, with 10 bases between. CDR3 length equals 13 residues. CDR3 sequence reads: CASSLPRRDEQFF. The CDR3 DNA is TGTGCCAGCAGTTTACCCCGGCGCGATGAGCAGTTCTTC.

This clonotype has at least ten counts. The rearrangement joins TRBV6-5 to TRBJ2-4; D ambiguous. This CDR3 is 14 amino acids long. V lost 1 base, J lost 4 bases, and 8 bases lay in between. Germline values: CDR1 MNHEY, CDR2 SVGAGI. The CDR3 nucleotides are TGTGCCAGCAGTTACTTGGGCGGAAAAAACATTCAGTACTTC. Its protein is CASSYLGGKNIQYF.

This clonotype was counted at least ten times. This chain uses TRBV28 with TRBJ2-6, with D tentatively TRBD1 (6 bases). The V gene's germline CDR1 is MDHEN and CDR2 SYDVKM. The ends were cut back, 5 bases at V and 1 base at J, with 12 bases in the middle. CDR3 length: 16 residues. Written as DNA, the CDR3 is TGTGCCAGCAGTACAGGGAGAGGTTCTGGGGCCAACGTCCTGACTTTC. This codes for CASSTGRGSGANVLTF.

This clonotype has at least ten counts. V usage is TRBV30 and J usage is TRBJ1-1; 11 positions agree with TRBD1. CDR3 length equals 14 residues. Germline CDR1 and CDR2: GTSNPN and SVGIG (reference sequence). Germline trimming cut 2 bases from V and 5 bases from J; bases unmatched to any gene: 4. The CDR3 nucleotides are TGTGCCTGGAGTCCGGGACAGGGGGATACTGAAGCTTTCTTT. Translating it yields CAWSPGQGDTEAFF.

This clonotype was seen repeatedly, ten times or more. The V gene is TRBV30, the J gene TRBJ2-7, with 9 bases lining up with TRBD2. CDR3 length: 13 residues. J was trimmed by 2 bases and V by 6 bases; bases with no gene match: 5. CDR1 GTSNPN and CDR2 SVGIG come from the germline V gene (reference sequence). The CDR3 nucleotides read TGTGCCTGTACGCGGGGGGGAGCCTACGAGCAGTACTTC. It codes for CACTRGGAYEQYF. Together with reference TRBV30 and TRBJ2-7, the CDR3 gives the full variable domain: SQTIHQWPATLVQPVGSPLSLECTVEGTSNPNLYWYRQAAGRGLQLLFYSVGIGQISSEVPQNLSASRPQDRQFILSSKKLLLSDSGFYLCACTRGGAYEQYFGPGTRLTVT.

The table lists this clonotype with many counts. V and J are TRBV13 and TRBJ1-1; D is unresolved. V was pared by 6 bases and J by 5 bases, with 13 bases between. Germline CDR1 reads PRHDT; CDR2 reads FYEKMQ (reference sequence). The length of the CDR3 is 13 residues. The CDR3 sequence: CASSQERATEAFF. The CDR3 nucleotides are TGTGCCAGCAGTCAGGAGAGGGCAACTGAAGCTTTCTTT.

This clonotype has a count of ten or more. The chain has TRBV12-3 or TRBV12-4 and TRBJ1-6; D is perhaps TRBD1 (5 bases). V was trimmed by 6 bases and J by 10 bases, leaving 16 bases between them. The CDR3 has 14 residues. CDR3 sequence reads: CASSLGGIRSPLHF. CDR3 nucleotide sequence: TGTGCCAGCAGCCTGGGGGGAATACGGTCACCCCTCCACTTT.

V and J are TRBV7-9 and TRBJ2-5, with D possibly TRBD2 on 6 matching bases. Deletions cut 5 bases from V and 1 base from J, with 14 bases between. Germline V lookup: CDR1 SEHNR, CDR2 FQNEAQ (reference sequence). The CDR3 spans 15 residues. The CDR3 DNA follows: TGTGCCAGCAGCCCGGGGGATACAACCCAAGAGACCCAGTACTTC. It translates to CASSPGDTTQETQYF. The full variable domain, in which reference TRBV7-9 and TRBJ2-5 provide the parts outside the CDR3, is DTGVSQNPRHKITKRGQNVTFRCDPISEHNRLYWYRQTLGQGPEFLTYFQNEAQLEKSRLLSDRFSAERPKGSFSTLEIQRTEQGDSAMYLCASSPGDTTQETQYFGPGTRLLVL.

This clonotype was picked up a small number of times. This rearrangement joins TRBV7-9 to TRBJ2-7; 7 nucleotides align to TRBD1. The V segment lost 8 bases and the J segment 5 bases; nucleotides outside the gene matches: 6. The CDR3 sequence is 12 residues long. Germline CDR1 reads SEHNR; CDR2 reads FQNEAQ (reference sequence). The CDR3 DNA reads TGTGCCAGCGGAATGACAGGGAACGAGCAGTACTTC. Its protein is CASGMTGNEQYF.

The chain links TRBV6-1 to TRBJ1-2; the match to TRBD1 covers 7 bases. CDR1 and CDR2 from the germline V gene are MNHNS and SASEGT. Germline trimming cut 5 bases from V and 2 bases from J; bases unmatched to any gene: 5. The length of the CDR3 is 14 residues. The CDR3 bases are TGTGCCAGCAGTCCCGACAGGGTCAACTATGGCTACACCTTC. Translating gives CASSPDRVNYGYTF.

Ten or more counts support this clonotype. The rearrangement links TRBV9 to TRBJ1-5; TRBD1 might be the D (5 bases). The V gene's germline CDR1 is SGDLS and CDR2 YYNGEE. Trimming left V 5 bases short and J 2 bases short, with 11 bases between. The CDR3 spans 14 residues. The CDR3 nucleotides are TGTGCCAGCAGTGTGGGGGGGGGCAATCAGCCCCAGCATTTT. Its protein is CASSVGGGNQPQHF.

This clonotype was detected ten times or more. The chain employs TRBV27 and TRBJ2-1, with unresolved D. V shed 4 bases and J shed 7 bases, with 8 bases lying between them. CDR3 length: 12 amino acids. The germline gives CDR1 MNHEY, CDR2 SMNVEV (reference sequence). DNA for the CDR3: TGTGCCAGCAGTTCCCACCTGAATGAGCAGTTCTTC. This translates into CASSSHLNEQFF.